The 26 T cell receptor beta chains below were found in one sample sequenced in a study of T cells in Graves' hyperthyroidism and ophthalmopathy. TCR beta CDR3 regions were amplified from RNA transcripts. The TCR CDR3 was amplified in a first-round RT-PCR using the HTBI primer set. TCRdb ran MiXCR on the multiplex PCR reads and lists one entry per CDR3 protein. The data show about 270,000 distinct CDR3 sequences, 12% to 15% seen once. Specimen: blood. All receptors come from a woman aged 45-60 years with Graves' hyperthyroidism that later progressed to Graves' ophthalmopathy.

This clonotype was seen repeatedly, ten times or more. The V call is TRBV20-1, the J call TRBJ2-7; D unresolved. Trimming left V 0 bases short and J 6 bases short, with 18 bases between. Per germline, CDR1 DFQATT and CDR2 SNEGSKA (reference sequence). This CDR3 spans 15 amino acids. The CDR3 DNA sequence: TGCAGTGCTAGAGATCTGGAAGGCGGAGTCGGCGAGCAGTACTTC. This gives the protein CSARDLEGGVGEQYF.

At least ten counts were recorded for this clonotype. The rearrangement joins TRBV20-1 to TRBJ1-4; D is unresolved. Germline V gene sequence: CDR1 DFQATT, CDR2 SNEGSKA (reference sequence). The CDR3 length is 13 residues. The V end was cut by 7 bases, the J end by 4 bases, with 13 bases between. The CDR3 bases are TGCAGTGGGCAGGAACTTTATAATGAAAAACTGTTTTTT. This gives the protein CSGQELYNEKLFF.

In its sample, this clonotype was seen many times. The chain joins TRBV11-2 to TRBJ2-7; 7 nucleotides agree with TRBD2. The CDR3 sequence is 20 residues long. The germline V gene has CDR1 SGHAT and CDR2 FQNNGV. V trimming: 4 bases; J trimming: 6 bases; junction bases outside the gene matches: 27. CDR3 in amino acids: CASSSKGGQTMGRILGEQYF. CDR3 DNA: TGTGCCAGCAGCTCGAAGGGAGGGCAGACCATGGGGCGAATACTGGGCGAGCAGTACTTC.

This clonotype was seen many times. The CDR3 reads CASSSQGLGNEQYF. For the CDR3, the DNA is TGCGCCAGCAGCTCGCAGGGGCTAGGAAACGAGCAGTACTTC. The chain combines TRBV5-1 with TRBJ2-7, with D perhaps TRBD1 (6 bases). The CDR3 covers 14 residues. V was pared by 3 bases and J by 5 bases, with 15 bases between. Per germline, CDR1 SGHRS and CDR2 YFSETQ. The entire variable domain, with the rest obtained from reference TRBV5-1 and TRBJ2-7, is as follows: KAGVTQTPRYLIKTRGQQVTLSCSPISGHRSVSWYQQTPGQGLQFLFEYFSETQRNKGNFPGRFSGRQFSNSRSEMNVSTLELGDSALYLCASSSQGLGNEQYFGPGTRLTVT.

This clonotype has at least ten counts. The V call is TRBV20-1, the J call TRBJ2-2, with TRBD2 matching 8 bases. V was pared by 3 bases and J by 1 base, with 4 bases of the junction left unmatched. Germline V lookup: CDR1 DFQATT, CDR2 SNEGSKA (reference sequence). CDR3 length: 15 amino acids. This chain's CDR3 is CSASFLAGNTGELFF. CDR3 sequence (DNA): TGCAGTGCTAGCTTTCTAGCGGGGAACACCGGGGAGCTGTTTTTT.

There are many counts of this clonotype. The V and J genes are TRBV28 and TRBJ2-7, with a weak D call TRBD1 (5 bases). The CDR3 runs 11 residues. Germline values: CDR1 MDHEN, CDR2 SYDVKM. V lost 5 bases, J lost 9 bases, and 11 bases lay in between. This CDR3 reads CASSGARRQYF. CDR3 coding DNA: TGTGCCAGCAGTGGGGCGCGCCGGCAGTACTTC.

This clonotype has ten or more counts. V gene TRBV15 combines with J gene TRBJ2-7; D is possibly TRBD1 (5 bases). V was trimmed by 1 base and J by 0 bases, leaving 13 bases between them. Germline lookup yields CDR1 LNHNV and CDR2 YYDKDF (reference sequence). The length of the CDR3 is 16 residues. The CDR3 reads CATSRGGAVSSYEQYF. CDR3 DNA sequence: TGTGCCACCAGCAGAGGTGGGGCGGTTAGCTCCTACGAGCAGTACTTC.

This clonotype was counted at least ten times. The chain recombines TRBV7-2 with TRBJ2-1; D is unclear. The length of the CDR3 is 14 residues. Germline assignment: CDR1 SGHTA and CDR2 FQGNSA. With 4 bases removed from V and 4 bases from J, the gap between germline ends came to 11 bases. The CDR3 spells CASSSNPGYNEQFF. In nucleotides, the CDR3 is TGTGCCAGCAGCTCAAATCCCGGATACAATGAGCAGTTCTTC. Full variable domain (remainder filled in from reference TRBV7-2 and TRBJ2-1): GAGVSQSPSNKVTEKGKDVELRCDPISGHTALYWYRQSLGQGLEFLIYFQGNSAPDKSGLPSDRFSAERTGGSVSTLTIQRTQQEDSAVYLCASSSNPGYNEQFFGPGTRLTVL.

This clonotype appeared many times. The CDR3 DNA follows: TGTGCCAGCAGTGGTTACTCCACTAGCACAGATACGCAGTATTTT. Its protein product is CASSGYSTSTDTQYF. This rearrangement joins TRBV2 to TRBJ2-3, with D hard to call. V was shortened by 4 bases and J by 0 bases, with 11 bases between the two germline ends. In germline, CDR1 is SNHLY, CDR2 FYNNEI. The CDR3 spans 15 residues.

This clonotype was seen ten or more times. The CDR3 spells CASALGTAYEQYF. Here the CDR3 DNA reads TGTGCTAGCGCGCTCGGGACAGCCTACGAGCAGTACTTC. The chain employs TRBV7-7 and TRBJ2-7; 7 positions agree with TRBD1. CDR3 length: 13 amino acids. The V gene's germline CDR1 is SSHAT and CDR2 FNYEAQ (reference sequence).

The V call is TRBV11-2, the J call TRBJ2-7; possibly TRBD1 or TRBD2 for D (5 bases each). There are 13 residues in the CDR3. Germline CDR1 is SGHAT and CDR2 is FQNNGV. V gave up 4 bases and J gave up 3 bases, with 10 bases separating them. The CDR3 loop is CASSWDGDYEQYF. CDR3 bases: TGTGCCAGCAGCTGGGACGGGGACTACGAGCAGTACTTC. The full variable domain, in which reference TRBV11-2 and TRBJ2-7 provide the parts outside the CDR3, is EAGVAQSPRYKIIEKRQSVAFWCNPISGHATLYWYQQILGQGPKLLIQFQNNGVVDDSQLPKDRFSAERLKGVDSTLKIQPAKLEDSAVYLCASSWDGDYEQYFGPGTRLTVT.

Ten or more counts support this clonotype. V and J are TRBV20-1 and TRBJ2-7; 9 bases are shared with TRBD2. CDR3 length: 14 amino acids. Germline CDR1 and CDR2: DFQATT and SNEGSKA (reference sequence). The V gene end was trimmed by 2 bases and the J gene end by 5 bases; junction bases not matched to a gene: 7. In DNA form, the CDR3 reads TGCAGTGCTAGATCGGCGGGAGGGCCTAACGAGCAGTACTTC. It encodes CSARSAGGPNEQYF.

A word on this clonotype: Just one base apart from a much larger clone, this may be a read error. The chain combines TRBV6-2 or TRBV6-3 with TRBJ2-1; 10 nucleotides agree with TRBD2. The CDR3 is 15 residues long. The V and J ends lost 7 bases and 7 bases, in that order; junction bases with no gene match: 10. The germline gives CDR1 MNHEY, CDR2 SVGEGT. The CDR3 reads CASTRAGGRVNEQFF. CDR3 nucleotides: TGTGCCAGCACTAGAGCGGGAGGGAGGGTAAATGAGCAGTTCTTC.

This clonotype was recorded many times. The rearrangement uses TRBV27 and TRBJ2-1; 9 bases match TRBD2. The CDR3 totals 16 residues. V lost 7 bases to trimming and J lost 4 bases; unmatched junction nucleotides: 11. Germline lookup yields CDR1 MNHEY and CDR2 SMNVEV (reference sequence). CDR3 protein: CASTWRGTSRYNEQFF. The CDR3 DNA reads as TGTGCCAGCACCTGGCGGGGGACTAGCAGGTACAATGAGCAGTTCTTC.

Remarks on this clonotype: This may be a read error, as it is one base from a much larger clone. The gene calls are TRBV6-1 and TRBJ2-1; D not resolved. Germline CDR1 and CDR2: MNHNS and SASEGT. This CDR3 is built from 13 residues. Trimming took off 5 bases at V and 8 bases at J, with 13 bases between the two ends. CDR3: CASSLGSRYEQFF. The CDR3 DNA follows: TGTGCCAGCAGTTTGGGCAGCAGATATGAGCAGTTCTTC.

The CDR3: CASSTGAHRNEYNEQFF. The CDR3, as DNA: TGTGCCAGTAGTACAGGGGCACACCGCAACGAGTACAATGAGCAGTTCTTC. The J gene is TRBJ2-1, the V gene TRBV19, with a tentative D call TRBD1 (6 bases). Trimming pared 4 bases from V and 4 bases from J, leaving 20 bases between. This CDR3 is built from 17 residues. Germline CDR1 LNHDA, CDR2 SQIVND (reference sequence).

The CDR3 loop is CASNEQGEKLFF. DNA of the CDR3: TGTGCCAGCAACGAACAGGGGGAAAAACTGTTTTTT. The V gene is TRBV28, the J gene TRBJ1-4; 7 bases are shared with TRBD1. This CDR3 comprises 12 residues. The germline V gene encodes CDR1 MDHEN and CDR2 SYDVKM. Unmatched junction bases numbered 4, after V lost 7 bases and J lost 8 bases.

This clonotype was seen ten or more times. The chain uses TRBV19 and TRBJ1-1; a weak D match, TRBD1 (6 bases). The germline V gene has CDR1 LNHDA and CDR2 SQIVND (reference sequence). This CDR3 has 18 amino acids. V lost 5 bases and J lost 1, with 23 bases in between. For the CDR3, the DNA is TGTGCCAGTAGTCCAAGCGACTACACCAGGGGTTCGAACACTGAAGCTTTCTTT. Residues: CASSPSDYTRGSNTEAFF. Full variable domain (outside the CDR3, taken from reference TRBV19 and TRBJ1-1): DGGITQSPKYLFRKEGQNVTLSCEQNLNHDAMYWYRQDPGQGLRLIYYSQIVNDFQKGDIAEGYSVSREKKESFPLTVTSAQKNPTAFYLCASSPSDYTRGSNTEAFFGQGTRLTVV.

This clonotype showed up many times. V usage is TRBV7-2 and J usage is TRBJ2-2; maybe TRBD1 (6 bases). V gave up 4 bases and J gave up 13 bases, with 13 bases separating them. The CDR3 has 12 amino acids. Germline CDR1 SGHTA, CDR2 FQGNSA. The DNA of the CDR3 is TGTGCCAGCAGCTCGCGGACAGCCACGCTGTTTTTT. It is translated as CASSSRTATLFF. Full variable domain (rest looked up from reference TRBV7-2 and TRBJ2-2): GAGVSQSPSNKVTEKGKDVELRCDPISGHTALYWYRQSLGQGLEFLIYFQGNSAPDKSGLPSDRFSAERTGGSVSTLTIQRTQQEDSAVYLCASSSRTATLFFGEGSRLTVL.

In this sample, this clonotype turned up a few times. DNA for the CDR3: TGCAGTGCTCCACAGGGGATTGATTCACCCCTCCACTTT. Protein product: CSAPQGIDSPLHF. This rearrangement joins TRBV20-1 to TRBJ1-6; 7 bases agree with TRBD1. The V segment lost 5 bases and the J segment 8 bases; nucleotides outside the gene matches: 6. CDR1 is DFQATT, CDR2 SNEGSKA, per germline (reference sequence). The CDR3 is 13 amino acids.

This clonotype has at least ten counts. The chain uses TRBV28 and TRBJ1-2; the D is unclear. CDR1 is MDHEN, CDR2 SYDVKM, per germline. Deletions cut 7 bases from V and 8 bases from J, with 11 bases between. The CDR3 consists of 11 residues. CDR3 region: CASMGHGGYTF. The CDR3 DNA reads TGTGCCAGCATGGGCCACGGGGGCTACACCTTC.

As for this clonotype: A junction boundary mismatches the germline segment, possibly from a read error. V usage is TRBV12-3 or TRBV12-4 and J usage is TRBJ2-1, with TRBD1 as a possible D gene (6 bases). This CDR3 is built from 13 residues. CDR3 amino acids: CAGSFGRDNEQLF. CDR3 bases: TGTGCCGGCAGTTTCGGAAGGGACAATGAGCAGCTCTTC.

The CDR3 region has the DNA TGTGCCAGCAGTTGGGGGACAGGGGCCACTGAAGCTTTCTTT. Its protein is CASSWGTGATEAFF. V and J are TRBV12-3 or TRBV12-4 and TRBJ1-1, with 10 positions matching TRBD1. After removal of 4 bases from V and 4 bases from J, the junction contained 3 bases not matched to a gene. CDR3 length: 14 amino acids.

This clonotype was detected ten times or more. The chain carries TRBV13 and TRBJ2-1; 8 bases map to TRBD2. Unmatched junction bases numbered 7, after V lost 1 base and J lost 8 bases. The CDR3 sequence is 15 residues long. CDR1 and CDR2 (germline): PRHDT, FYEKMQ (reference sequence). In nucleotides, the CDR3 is TGTGCCAGCAGCTTAGCGGGAGGGCCCTCGGATGAGCAGTTCTTC. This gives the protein CASSLAGGPSDEQFF.

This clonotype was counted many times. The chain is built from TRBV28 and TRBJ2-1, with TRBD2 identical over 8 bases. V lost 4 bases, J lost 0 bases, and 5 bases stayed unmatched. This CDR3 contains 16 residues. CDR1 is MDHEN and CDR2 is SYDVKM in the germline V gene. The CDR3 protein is CASSSLAGSSYNEQFF. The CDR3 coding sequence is TGTGCCAGCAGTTCCTTAGCGGGAAGCTCCTACAATGAGCAGTTCTTC.

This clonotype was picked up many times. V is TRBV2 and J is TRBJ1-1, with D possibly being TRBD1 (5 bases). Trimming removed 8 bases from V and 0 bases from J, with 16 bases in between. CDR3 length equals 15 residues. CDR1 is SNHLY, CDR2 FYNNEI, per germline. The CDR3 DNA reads TGTGCCAGCGCGACAAGGCGAGGGGTGAACACTGAAGCTTTCTTT. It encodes CASATRRGVNTEAFF.